This TCR delta chain was observed in a study of gamma-delta T cells after stem cell transplantation listed by TCRdb under 2016. The germline V and J ends show losses of 4 bases and 0 bases respectively, and no gene match explains 12 bases of the junction. CDR1 and CDR2 are drawn from the germline V gene: GEAIGNYY, EKD. The CDR3, cysteine through phenylalanine, is 20 amino acids long. The read is trimmed to its CDR3 DNA, 60 bases read in frame from base 1. The protocol used for the library was RT-PCR. For sequencing, an Illumina MiSeq was employed. Clonotypes were called again by TCRdb from the public reads via CATT, and duplicate nucleotide sequences were then merged into one entry. This sample comprises 950 to 1,300 delta-chain clones, around 3.1% of them detected only once. Of the sample, around 32% is held by the ten largest clones. On this clone: Its antigen specificity is not known. This DNA's translation differs at residue 8 from TCRdb's protein, which comes from a much larger clone; a read error is likely, and the protein shown is translated from the DNA.

The origin of this receptor is a human donor. It is not recorded whose cells these are; they may come from a transplant donor. Sequenced: gamma-delta T cells. This chain is built from TRDV2 and TRDJ3; TRDD3 matches 9 bases in the middle. The DNA sequence reads TGTGCCTGTGATCGAATCGAAGCTGGGGGATCCTCCTGGGACACCCGACAGATGTTTTTC. It codes for CACDRIEAGGSSWDTRQMFF.